This T cell receptor beta chain was recovered during a study of blood T cell repertoires in COVID-19 (dated by TCRdb to 2020 to 2022). With respect to the entire study: Collaborator samples came from the United States, Italy and Spain and covered acute and convalescent phases of COVID-19. The prospective study material was composed of cDNA or gDNA derived from T cells, B-cell-depleted T cells, or PBMCs. Deeply sampled blood TCRbeta repertoires from subjects exposed to, actively infected with, or recovered from COVID-19 were included in the dataset. The repertoires were made available in a free public database intended to serve as a resource for research on the immune response to SARS-CoV-2. The samples were drawn from two sources: the first 160 participants of the ongoing ImmuneRACE study, and 1,000 to 1,500 subjects contributed by 6 global collaborators. A de-identified subject ID, COVID-19 status, age in years and sex were almost always included in the sample metadata. HLA class I and class II types, where available, came from metadata supplied by the sample provider rather than from assay-based typing.

Comments on this clone: Its antigen target is currently unknown. Per-base quality was not reported, and no clone a single base away is much larger than it.

What the work shows at the level of the full study, not this receptor alone: The quantity of clinical and demographic metadata differed by source and by participant and was supplied without curation.

Collaborating institutions collected whole blood in K2EDTA tubes following their own protocols. Collaborator samples were shipped for TCRbeta analysis as frozen whole blood, isolated PBMCs, or DNA extracted from either sample type. TCRbeta CDR3 regions were amplified from genomic DNA by means of the immunoSEQ Assay, a bias-controlled multiplex PCR. Regarding the original processing steps: Within the assay, amplification of reference gene primers was used to estimate how many nucleated cells each sample contained. To quantify the absolute abundance of each unique TCRbeta CDR3 rearrangement, sequence reads were collapsed and filtered. For each sample, productive Simpson clonality was calculated as the square root of Simpson's diversity index across productive rearrangements. Not all clones reach the TCRdb copy of this immuneACCESS table, which keeps in-frame sequences only. Checked studies attribute under half of the gap to unresolved V genes and leave the rest unexplained. That table furnishes V, J and clone size, whereas the DNA furnished D and trimming. In this sample the table shows about 140,000 clones, 88% of which occur a single time. The ten biggest clones cover around 1.9% of the sample.

There are 14 amino acids in the CDR3, from cysteine to phenylalanine inclusive. The sequence is cut down to CDR3 DNA, 42 bases in frame from base 1. V is trimmed back by 2 bases and J by 8 bases, and the junction contains 7 bases that no gene match accounts for. The germline V gene (reference sequence) provides CDR1 SEHNR and CDR2 FQNEAQ. The sequence joins TRBV7-9 to TRBJ2-5; 8 junctional bases match TRBD1. Sequencing was carried out using peripheral blood. This clonotype was sampled from a man aged 70 or older with acute or convalescent COVID-19. The encoded CDR3 is CASSLWDRTNTQYF. The DNA sequence reads TGTGCCAGCAGCTTATGGGACAGGACTAACACCCAGTACTTC.